Shown below are 16 T cell receptor beta chains from a single sample sequenced in a study of cytomegalovirus exposure and HLA in healthy donors. Researchers ran the PCR with 60 Vbeta and 13 Jbeta primers. Profiling relied on immunoSEQ multiplex PCR, and the TCRdb table lists in-frame clones only, not all of them. This table has around 180,000 clones, 75% to 90% appearing once. The sequencing sample was made of PBMCs. These receptors were collected from a man aged 25-45 years in good health and CMV-seropositive.

V is TRBV14 and J is TRBJ1-6; 9 bases fit TRBD1. J lost 10 bases, V lost 6 bases, and 4 bases had no gene match. The CDR3 is 13 amino acids. Germline CDR1 reads SGHDN; CDR2 reads FVKESK. The chain's CDR3 is CASRGQGNSPLHF. The CDR3 bases are TGTGCCAGCAGGGGACAGGGAAACTCACCCCTCCACTTT.

The V and J genes are TRBV10-1 and TRBJ1-1, with D unresolved. V was clipped by 2 bases and J by 4 bases, with 17 bases between them. The germline CDR1 and CDR2 sequences are WNHNN and SYGVQD (reference sequence). This CDR3 is built from 16 residues. In DNA, the CDR3 is TGCGCCAGCAGTGAGACCATCTCGGGCGGGATCACTGAAGCTTTCTTT. This sequence encodes CASSETISGGITEAFF.

V and J are TRBV19 and TRBJ2-7; TRBD1 aligns across 7 bases. J was trimmed by 2 bases and V by 7 bases; bases with no gene match: 11. The CDR3 loop spans 15 amino acids. CDR1 LNHDA and CDR2 SQIVND come from the germline V gene (reference sequence). The CDR3 protein is CASKSPGTDPYEQYF. The CDR3 nucleotides are TGTGCCAGTAAGTCCCCCGGGACAGACCCCTACGAGCAGTACTTC.

The rearrangement joins TRBV6-1 to TRBJ2-7; D gene ambiguous. The germline gives CDR1 MNHNS, CDR2 SASEGT. V lost 5 bases, J lost 4 bases, and 18 bases lay in between. The CDR3 loop spans 15 amino acids. The CDR3 sequence: CASSPSYGEKYEQYF. In nucleotides, the CDR3 is TGTGCCAGCAGTCCAAGTTACGGAGAGAAGTACGAGCAGTACTTC.

The rearrangement uses TRBV7-9 and TRBJ2-5, with 9 nucleotides matching TRBD1. The trim removed 8 bases at V and 5 bases at J, leaving 6 bases unmatched. This CDR3 has 13 amino acids. Germline V gene data show CDR1 as SEHNR and CDR2 as FQNEAQ (reference sequence). CDR3 amino acids: CASAQGAGETQYF. In nucleotides, the CDR3 is TGTGCCAGCGCACAGGGGGCGGGTGAGACCCAGTACTTC.

This sequence joins TRBV7-2 and TRBJ2-7; 7 bases line up with TRBD2. Losses at the gene ends were 6 bases for V and 2 bases for J; bases not matched to a gene: 7. The CDR3 is 14 amino acids. The V gene's germline CDR1 is SGHTA and CDR2 FQGNSA. CDR3 nucleotides: TGTGCCAGCAGGCTAGCGGCCGATACCTACGAGCAGTACTTC. Residues: CASRLAADTYEQYF.

The V gene is TRBV4-1, the J gene TRBJ1-1; D is unresolved. CDR3 size: 14 residues. The germline CDR1 and CDR2 sequences are MGHRA and YSYEKL. V was pared by 4 bases and J by 4 bases, with 13 bases between. The CDR3 DNA follows: TGCGCCAGCAGCCCCACCACGGGGATCACTGAAGCTTTCTTT. Protein product: CASSPTTGITEAFF.

The chain uses TRBV6-1 and TRBJ2-7; D is undetermined. Germline V gene sequence: CDR1 MNHNS, CDR2 SASEGT. V dropped 0 bases and J dropped 4 bases, with 13 bases sitting between them. CDR3 size: 15 residues. This CDR3 reads CASSEAVRVAYEQYF. The CDR3 DNA sequence: TGTGCCAGCAGTGAAGCAGTCCGAGTAGCATACGAGCAGTACTTC.

The chain has TRBV20-1 and TRBJ1-2; D call uncertain. This CDR3 region has 11 residues. Trimming took off 5 bases at V and 9 bases at J, with 13 bases between the two ends. Per the germline V gene, CDR1 is DFQATT and CDR2 is SNEGSKA (reference sequence). The CDR3 spells CSAPEAERYTF. DNA for the CDR3: TGCAGTGCTCCAGAGGCAGAGCGCTACACCTTC.

The chain is built from TRBV19 and TRBJ2-5; 7 positions agree with TRBD2. Trimming cost V 1 base and J 5 bases; bases outside gene matches: 4. The germline V gene encodes CDR1 LNHDA and CDR2 SQIVND (reference sequence). The CDR3 is 14 amino acids. As DNA, the CDR3 is TGTGCCAGTAGTATAGCGGCCGGGGGGGAGACCCAGTACTTC. This translates into CASSIAAGGETQYF.

The chain couples TRBV7-9 to TRBJ2-7; the match to TRBD1 covers 7 bases. The germline CDR1 and CDR2 sequences are SEHNR and FQNEAQ (reference sequence). Trimming cost V 2 bases and J 0 bases; bases outside gene matches: 4. The CDR3 contains 15 residues. The DNA of the CDR3 is TGTGCCAGCAGCTTACGGGCAGGGGGCTCCTACGAGCAGTACTTC. Translating it yields CASSLRAGGSYEQYF.

The rearrangement links TRBV29-1 to TRBJ1-1; D may be TRBD1 (6 bases). CDR3 length equals 15 residues. Germline CDR1 is SQVTM and CDR2 is ANQGSEA. V was trimmed by 0 bases and J by 0 bases, leaving 11 bases between them. CDR3 in amino acids: CSVEDGRGMNTEAFF. CDR3 DNA sequence: TGCAGCGTTGAAGATGGGAGGGGGATGAACACTGAAGCTTTCTTT.

This clone was found once. The CDR3: CASSQGQGAFNYGYTF. The CDR3 DNA is TGCGCCAGCAGCCAGGGACAGGGGGCCTTTAACTATGGCTACACCTTC. The V and J genes are TRBV5-1 and TRBJ1-2; 12 positions agree with TRBD1. J gave up 1 base and V 4 bases, and 5 bases lay outside the gene matches. Germline lookup yields CDR1 SGHRS and CDR2 YFSETQ. This CDR3 spans 16 amino acids.

A note on this clone: As the CDR3 is not closed by the conserved phenylalanine or tryptophan, this likely results from a read error. This chain links TRBV10-3 with TRBJ1-1; tentative D call: TRBD1 (5 bases). CDR1 and CDR2 from the germline V gene are ENHRY and SYGVKD. V lost 4 bases to trimming and J lost 6 bases, with 12 bases between them. The CDR3 sequence is 13 residues long. The CDR3 DNA follows: TGTGCCATCAGTGTTCAGGGTCGCGCTGAAGCTTTCCTT. Translation: CAISVQGRAEAFL.

The genes are TRBV6-6 and TRBJ2-7; 9 nucleotides match TRBD2. Germline CDR1 and CDR2: MNHNY and SVGAGI (reference sequence). This CDR3 region has 15 residues. V lost 2 bases, J lost 7 bases, and 9 bases stayed unmatched. For the CDR3, the DNA is TGTGCCAGCAGTTACGGCGGGGGGGGGACGAGGGAGCAGTACTTC. Protein sequence: CASSYGGGGTREQYF.

V gene TRBV7-9 combines with J gene TRBJ1-2, with 10 bases lining up with TRBD1. This CDR3 has 15 residues. CDR1 SEHNR and CDR2 FQNEAQ come from the germline V gene (reference sequence). Germline trimming cut 3 bases from V and 7 bases from J; bases unmatched to any gene: 8. CDR3: CASSFEGDRGPGYTF. For the CDR3, the DNA is TGTGCCAGCAGCTTCGAAGGCGACAGGGGGCCTGGCTACACCTTC.